The rows below give T cell receptor beta chains drawn from one sample of a study of blood T cell repertoires in COVID-19. TCRdb's table, derived via immunoSEQ multiplex PCR, lists solely in-frame clones and lacks some. This table has 250,000 to 300,000 clones, 70% to 90% appearing once. The sample comprised PBMCs or T cells enriched from blood (not recorded which). The receptors were sampled from a woman aged 45-65 years who had been exposed to COVID-19. Each CDR3 is given with its conserved first and last residue. D genes are given only for firm matches. Where a row states a size, it is once, few, many or the class of an expanded clone; other rows omit it.

TRBV7-2,-,TRBD2,TRBJ2-7,CASSRTLAGVGYEQYF,TGTGCCAGCAGCCGCACCCTAGCGGGGGTAGGCTACGAGCAGTACTTC
TRBV5-1,-,-,TRBJ2-7,CASSLGGSNYEQYF,TGCGCCAGCAGCTTGGGAGGGTCCAACTACGAGCAGTACTTC
TRBV4-3,-,-,TRBJ2-1,CASSQGTGHTSYNEQFF,TGCGCCAGCAGCCAAGGAACGGGACATACGTCCTACAATGAGCAGTTCTTC
TRBV14,-,TRBD1,TRBJ1-1,CASSQVAGTGVTEAFF,TGTGCCAGCAGCCAAGTTGCCGGGACAGGGGTCACTGAAGCTTTCTTT
TRBV11-2,few,TRBD1,TRBJ1-6,CASSWDSFRSPLHF,TGTGCCAGCAGCTGGGACAGCTTTAGATCACCCCTCCACTTT
TRBV7-2,few,-,TRBJ2-2,CASSPTPRSEELFF,TGTGCCAGCAGCCCGACTCCTCGATCGGAGGAGCTGTTTTTT
TRBV6-5,-,-,TRBJ2-7,CASIGDGTYEQYF,TGTGCCAGCATCGGAGACGGAACCTACGAGCAGTACTTC
TRBV9,-,-,TRBJ1-2,CASSVAPGYNYGYTF,TGTGCCAGCAGCGTAGCTCCGGGTTACAACTATGGCTACACCTTC
TRBV7-9,-,TRBD1,TRBJ2-5,CASSLAIQGMETQYF,TGTGCCAGCAGCTTAGCGATACAGGGGATGGAGACCCAGTACTTC
TRBV5-1,-,-,TRBJ1-3,CASSPEVGNTIYF,TGCGCCAGCAGCCCTGAGGTCGGAAACACCATATATTTT
TRBV12-3/TRBV12-4,-,-,TRBJ1-2,CASSTGMYGYTF,TGTGCCAGCAGTACAGGGATGTATGGCTACACCTTC
TRBV28,-,-,TRBJ2-7,CASSQASKAYEQYF,TGTGCCAGCAGTCAGGCTTCGAAGGCCTACGAGCAGTACTTC
TRBV7-2,-,-,TRBJ1-1,CASSLEGATEAFF,TGTGCCAGCAGCTTAGAAGGGGCCACTGAAGCTTTCTTT
TRBV2,-,-,TRBJ2-3,CASRQGSVPPTQYF,TGTGCCAGCAGGCAGGGATCCGTCCCCCCCACGCAGTATTTT
TRBV10-3,-,TRBD1,TRBJ1-2,CASGQEDYGYTF,TGTGCCTCGGGACAGGAGGACTATGGCTACACCTTC
TRBV29-1,-,TRBD1,TRBJ1-1,CSVPSRDRDRHTEAFF,TGCAGCGTTCCGTCCCGGGACAGGGATCGACACACTGAAGCTTTCTTT
TRBV21-1,-,-,TRBJ2-5,CASSKGAWNPPDRGPLQETQYF,TGTGCCAGCAGCAAGGGCGCCTGGAACCCCCCGGACAGGGGGCCCCTCCAAGAGACCCAGTACTTC